The clone carrying this T cell receptor (beta chain) was seen only a few times. What it binds is unknown. This entry is derived from a study of CD8+ T cells in alopecia areata. Notes on the study in general: Scalp specimens additionally yield sequences from normal skin's resident alphabeta T cells.

Sequencing relied on a cDNA template that was reverse transcribed from extracted RNA. TCRdb keeps only in-frame clones here, not all; method: immunoSEQ multiplex PCR. The sample lists more than 75,000 clones, roughly 41% seen once, with about 1.2% in the top ten. Peripheral blood and lesional scalp punch biopsies came from alopecia areata patients. Germline loops: CDR1 MDHEN, CDR2 SYDVKM. The ends were cut back, 4 bases at V and 5 bases at J, with 11 bases in the middle. CDR3 length: 13 amino acids. The chain carries TRBV28 and TRBJ2-5; no definite D call. This TCR came from a human donor with alopecia areata. The sequencing input was CD4+ T cells sorted from blood. CDR3 amino acids: CASSSTDLETQYF. As DNA, the CDR3 is TGTGCCAGCAGTTCAACGGACCTGGAGACCCAGTACTTC.